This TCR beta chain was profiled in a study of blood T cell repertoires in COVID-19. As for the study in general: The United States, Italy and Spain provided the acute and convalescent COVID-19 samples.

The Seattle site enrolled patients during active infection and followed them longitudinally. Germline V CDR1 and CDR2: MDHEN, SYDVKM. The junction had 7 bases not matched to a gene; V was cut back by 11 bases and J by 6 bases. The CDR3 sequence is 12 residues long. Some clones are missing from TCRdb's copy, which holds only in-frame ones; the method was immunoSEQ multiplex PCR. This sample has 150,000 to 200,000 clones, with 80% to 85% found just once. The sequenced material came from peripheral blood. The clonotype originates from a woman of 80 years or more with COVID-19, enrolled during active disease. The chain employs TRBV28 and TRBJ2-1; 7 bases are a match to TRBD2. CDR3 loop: CASGGISNEQFF. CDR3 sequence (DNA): TGTGCCTCCGGGGGGATTTCCAATGAGCAGTTCTTC.